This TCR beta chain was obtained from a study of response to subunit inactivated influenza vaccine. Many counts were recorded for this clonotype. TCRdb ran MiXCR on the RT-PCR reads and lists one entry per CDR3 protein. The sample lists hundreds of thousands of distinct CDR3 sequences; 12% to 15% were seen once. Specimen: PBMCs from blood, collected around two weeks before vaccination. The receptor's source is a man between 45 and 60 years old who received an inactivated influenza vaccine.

The DNA of the CDR3 is TGTGCCAGCAGTACGCCGCTAGCGGGAGTGTACAATGAGCAGTTCTTC. Its protein product is CASSTPLAGVYNEQFF. The rearrangement uses TRBV12-3 or TRBV12-4 and TRBJ2-1; 10 positions match TRBD2. The CDR3 extends over 16 amino acids. Trimming took 5 bases from V and 4 from J; bases not matched to a gene: 8.